The 12 T cell receptor beta chains reported below all come from one sample, sequenced in a study of blood T cell repertoires in COVID-19. TCRdb keeps only in-frame clones here, not all; method: immunoSEQ multiplex PCR. The table lists some 220,000 clones, around four fifths of them singletons. The sequencing input was peripheral blood. The receptors were gathered from a woman in her fifties or sixties with active or convalescent COVID-19.

CDR3 loop: CASSLTSGGANEQFF. Written as DNA, the CDR3 is TGTGCCAGCAGCTTAACTAGCGGGGGGGCCAATGAGCAGTTCTTC. This chain connects TRBV11-2 to TRBJ2-1; 13 nucleotides agree with TRBD2. V lost 2 bases and J lost 6; bases outside the gene matches: 1. The CDR3 consists of 15 residues. The germline V gene has CDR1 SGHAT and CDR2 FQNNGV.

The V gene is TRBV28, the J gene TRBJ2-1; 11 nucleotides line up with TRBD2. Germline V gene data show CDR1 as MDHEN and CDR2 as SYDVKM. CDR3 size: 18 residues. V gave up 3 bases and J gave up 0 bases; unmatched junction bases: 7. The CDR3 protein is CASSFVLAGDSSYNEQFF. For the CDR3, the DNA is TGTGCCAGCAGTTTTGTACTAGCGGGGGACAGCTCCTACAATGAGCAGTTCTTC.

The chain recombines TRBV6-1 with TRBJ1-2, with D unclear. The CDR3 loop spans 16 amino acids. V was trimmed by 4 bases and J by 5 bases, leaving 20 bases between them. The germline CDR1 and CDR2 sequences are MNHNS and SASEGT. The CDR3 loop is CASSAPLTGLSYGYTF. The CDR3 DNA is TGTGCCAGCAGTGCGCCCTTAACGGGATTGTCTTATGGCTACACCTTC.

The V gene is TRBV15, the J gene TRBJ2-7; 9 bases map to TRBD2. The length of the CDR3 is 15 residues. J lost 4 bases, V lost 0 bases, and 4 bases had no gene match. Per the germline V gene, CDR1 is LNHNV and CDR2 is YYDKDF (reference sequence). The CDR3 region is CATSREGGRGYEQYV. CDR3 bases: TGTGCCACCAGCAGAGAAGGCGGGAGGGGATACGAGCAGTACGTC.

The V gene is TRBV28, the J gene TRBJ2-1; D perhaps matches TRBD2 (5 bases). Trimming pared 4 bases from V and 7 bases from J, leaving 17 bases between. The CDR3 covers 15 residues. Germline assignment: CDR1 MDHEN and CDR2 SYDVKM. The CDR3 spells CASSSYRGWGNEQFF. In DNA, the CDR3 is TGTGCCAGCAGTTCATACAGAGGGTGGGGAAATGAGCAGTTCTTC.

This clone was seen a single time. The chain links TRBV6-1 to TRBJ2-3; 12 positions agree with TRBD2. V shed 2 bases and J 5 bases; nucleotides not matched to a gene: 5. The CDR3 is made up of 16 amino acids. Per germline, CDR1 MNHNS and CDR2 SASEGT. The CDR3 region is CASSELAGGAQDTQYF. As DNA, the CDR3 is TGTGCCAGCAGTGAACTAGCGGGGGGGGCCCAAGATACGCAGTATTTT.

The V and J genes are TRBV18 and TRBJ2-6; D uncertain. Per germline, CDR1 KGHSH and CDR2 LQKENI. With 5 bases removed from V and 4 bases from J, the gap between germline ends came to 9 bases. The CDR3 loop spans 14 amino acids. Here the CDR3 reads CASSGASGANVLTF. In nucleotides, the CDR3 is TGTGCCAGCTCAGGAGCTTCCGGGGCCAACGTCCTGACTTTC.

V and J are TRBV5-1 and TRBJ2-3; 7 nucleotides match TRBD2. The CDR3 totals 16 residues. V trimming: 0 bases; J trimming: 2 bases; junction bases outside the gene matches: 6. Per the germline V gene, CDR1 is SGHRS and CDR2 is YFSETQ. The CDR3 loop is CASSLGPSGYTDTQYF. DNA for the CDR3: TGCGCCAGCAGCTTGGGTCCTAGCGGATACACAGATACGCAGTATTTT. Based on the CDR3 plus reference TRBV5-1 and TRBJ2-3, the full variable domain is KAGVTQTPRYLIKTRGQQVTLSCSPISGHRSVSWYQQTPGQGLQFLFEYFSETQRNKGNFPGRFSGRQFSNSRSEMNVSTLELGDSALYLCASSLGPSGYTDTQYFGPGTRLTVL.

The V gene is TRBV2, the J gene TRBJ1-3, with 8 nucleotides matching TRBD1. Trimming at V came to 6 bases and at J to 4 bases, leaving 11 bases not matched to a gene. CDR1 is SNHLY and CDR2 is FYNNEI in the germline V gene. This CDR3 comprises 16 residues. CDR3 sequence reads: CASSRRTGRYGNTIYF. The CDR3 bases are TGTGCCAGCAGCCGCAGGACAGGGCGGTACGGAAACACCATATATTTT.

This chain links TRBV5-1 with TRBJ1-5, with no clear D. The germline V gene encodes CDR1 SGHRS and CDR2 YFSETQ. This CDR3 region has 15 residues. V was cut by 2 bases and J by 5 bases, with 14 bases left in between. The CDR3: CASSLFPVHDQPQHF. The CDR3 DNA reads as TGCGCCAGCAGCTTATTTCCGGTTCACGATCAGCCCCAGCATTTT.

V usage is TRBV21-1 and J usage is TRBJ1-5. TRBV21-1 is described as a pseudogene. The CDR3 loop spans 15 amino acids. The CDR3 nucleotides are TGTGCCAGCAACCCCGGTTGTGATAGCAATCAGCCCCAGCATTTT. It specifies CASNPGCDSNQPQHF.

The genes are TRBV19 and TRBJ2-1; 8 bases agree with TRBD1. Trimming cost V 0 bases and J 7 bases; bases outside gene matches: 8. CDR3 length: 16 amino acids. Germline CDR1 is LNHDA and CDR2 is SQIVND (reference sequence). The CDR3 sequence is CASSIERTGPGNEQFF. CDR3 DNA sequence: TGTGCCAGTAGTATAGAAAGGACAGGGCCGGGGAATGAGCAGTTCTTC.